These T cell receptor beta chains were read from a single sample in a study of cytomegalovirus exposure and HLA in healthy donors. Here immunoSEQ multiplex PCR was the method, and the copy in TCRdb shows in-frame clones only, minus some. The sample lists about 360,000 clones; 86% were seen once. The sequenced sample consisted of PBMCs. These receptors all come from a woman aged 18-35 years in good health and CMV-seronegative. The CDR3 runs from the conserved cysteine through the conserved F or W. D genes are given only for firm matches. Size is stated for part of the rows, as once, few or many counts, or as a class when the clone is expanded.

V	J	size	D	CDR3
TRBV5-1	TRBJ2-6	-	-	CASSLGASGANVLTF
TRBV10-1	TRBJ2-3	-	TRBD2	CASSETGGWSDTQYF
TRBV27	TRBJ1-1	-	TRBD1	CASRITGAGTEAFF
TRBV5-1	TRBJ2-7	-	-	CASSLVFGWEQYF
TRBV4-1	TRBJ1-4	few	-	CASSQVWATNEKLFF
TRBV6-4	TRBJ2-1	-	-	CASSDTPNNEQFF
TRBV30	TRBJ2-7	-	TRBD2	CAWRGSSGDYEQYF
TRBV30	TRBJ2-1	-	-	CASSGTPNYNEQFF
TRBV9	TRBJ2-3	-	-	CASSVAPGGTDTQYF
TRBV2	TRBJ2-5	-	TRBD2	CASGISGAPQETQYF